One and the same sample provided the 19 T cell receptor beta chains below, sequenced in a study of T cell responses to AZD1222 COVID-19 vaccine. The method was immunoSEQ multiplex PCR; TCRdb's version includes in-frame clones alone and lacks a portion of them. The sample shows more than 95,000 clones, approximately 90% of them seen only once. The source was peripheral blood, collected on day 0 of AZD1222 vaccination. Receptor source: an adult in good health.

A single count supports this clone. This rearrangement joins TRBV7-2 to TRBJ2-3; unclear D gene. V was pared by 5 bases and J by 4 bases, with 7 bases between. The germline CDR1 and CDR2 sequences are SGHTA and FQGNSA. The CDR3 has 12 residues. For the CDR3, the DNA is TGTGCCAGCAGCCAGGAGCCAGATACGCAGTATTTT. Its protein is CASSQEPDTQYF.

This sequence joins TRBV24-1 and TRBJ2-6; D unresolved. This CDR3 has 13 residues. Germline CDR1 KGHDR, CDR2 SFDVKD. V shed 9 bases and J shed 0 bases, with 5 bases lying between them. The CDR3 nucleotides are TGTGCCACCCTGGACTCTGGGGCCAACGTCCTGACTTTC. Its protein is CATLDSGANVLTF.

CDR3 bases: TGTGCCAGCAGCCAAGGACGGCTAGTGACCTACGAGCAGTACTTC. This gives the protein CASSQGRLVTYEQYF. The gene calls are TRBV14 and TRBJ2-7; D is unresolved. V gave up 1 base and J gave up 2 bases, with 12 bases separating them. This CDR3 region has 15 residues. Germline CDR1 SGHDN, CDR2 FVKESK.

The table lists this clone with a count of one. The chain is built from TRBV10-2 and TRBJ1-4; D is possibly TRBD1 (6 bases). The germline V gene encodes CDR1 WSHSY and CDR2 SAAADI. The length of the CDR3 is 16 residues. The V gene lost 2 bases and the J gene lost 0 bases, with 10 bases spanning the gap. CDR3 residues: CASSEGQPATNEKLFF. The DNA for the CDR3 is TGCGCCAGCAGTGAGGGACAGCCCGCAACTAATGAAAAACTGTTTTTT.

The chain is built from TRBV2 and TRBJ2-7, with TRBD1 matching over 8 bases. CDR1 and CDR2 from the germline V gene are SNHLY and FYNNEI. Losses at the gene ends were 8 bases for V and 1 base for J; bases not matched to a gene: 7. The CDR3 is 14 residues long. The CDR3 bases are TGTGCCAGCTTAAGGACAGGGCGTTCCTACGAGCAGTACTTC. Translated, it gives CASLRTGRSYEQYF.

The rearrangement uses TRBV29-1 and TRBJ2-1; D gene unclear. Trimming removed 4 bases at V and 8 bases at J, with 15 bases between. The CDR3 spans 13 residues. Germline values: CDR1 SQVTM, CDR2 ANQGSEA. The CDR3 DNA follows: TGCAGCGTTGGGGAATTGAGTTTTTATGAGCAGTTCTTC. Protein product: CSVGELSFYEQFF.

This clone was detected only once. The chain combines TRBV9 with TRBJ2-3; no reliable D call. CDR3 length: 14 residues. Germline values: CDR1 SGDLS, CDR2 YYNGEE. V gave up 4 bases and J gave up 0 bases, with 9 bases separating them. The chain's CDR3 is CASSNIDSTDTQYF. The CDR3 DNA sequence: TGTGCCAGCAGCAACATAGACAGCACAGATACGCAGTATTTT.

The chain has TRBV7-2 and TRBJ1-2, with 9 bases lining up with TRBD1. Germline trimming cut 3 bases from V and 8 bases from J; bases unmatched to any gene: 10. Germline CDR1 and CDR2: SGHTA and FQGNSA. The CDR3 is made up of 15 amino acids. The CDR3 protein is CASSFSSFGTGGYTF. The CDR3 nucleotides are TGTGCCAGCAGCTTCTCCTCCTTTGGGACAGGGGGCTACACCTTC.

The V gene is TRBV12-3 or TRBV12-4, the J gene TRBJ1-2; 9 bases match TRBD1. CDR3 length equals 13 residues. J was trimmed by 7 bases and V by 6 bases; bases with no gene match: 6. The CDR3 DNA follows: TGTGCCAGCAGAACAGGGGGCCAGAGTGGCTACACCTTC. It encodes CASRTGGQSGYTF.

The rearrangement links TRBV5-5 to TRBJ1-1; 7 nucleotides agree with TRBD1. CDR3 length equals 15 residues. Germline-derived CDR1 and CDR2 are SGHKS and YYEKEE (reference sequence). After removal of 4 bases from V and 1 base from J, the junction contained 7 bases not matched to a gene. CDR3 sequence (DNA): TGTGCCAGCAGCCTTAGACAGGGAACGAACACTGAAGCTTTCTTT. This sequence encodes CASSLRQGTNTEAFF.

This chain links TRBV5-1 with TRBJ1-1; the match to TRBD1 covers 7 bases. Germline V gives CDR1 SGHRS, CDR2 YFSETQ. The CDR3 covers 13 residues. Trimming removed 4 bases from V and 4 bases from J; junction bases left unmatched: 4. The CDR3 DNA is TGCGCCAGCAGCCCGGGGACAGCCACTGAAGCTTTCTTT. The encoded protein is CASSPGTATEAFF.

Only a few counts were recorded for this clone. The V and J genes are TRBV7-9 and TRBJ1-1; TRBD1 is a possible D gene (5 bases). The CDR3 spans 14 residues. Trimming removed 6 bases from V and 3 bases from J, with 14 bases in between. Germline assignment: CDR1 SEHNR and CDR2 FQNEAQ (reference sequence). For the CDR3, the DNA is TGTGCCAGCAGGCCCGGGGCGGACCACACTGAAGCTTTCTTT. Translated, it gives CASRPGADHTEAFF.

The V call is TRBV9, the J call TRBJ2-1, with 10 bases matching TRBD1. The V gene end was trimmed by 2 bases and the J gene end by 10 bases; junction bases not matched to a gene: 12. CDR3 length: 16 amino acids. Germline V lookup: CDR1 SGDLS, CDR2 YYNGEE. The CDR3 loop is CASSVRGTGEREEQFF. The CDR3 nucleotides read TGTGCCAGCAGCGTTAGGGGGACAGGGGAAAGGGAGGAGCAGTTCTTC.

The chain links TRBV10-3 to TRBJ1-1; perhaps TRBD1 as D (6 bases). CDR1 and CDR2 (germline): ENHRY, SYGVKD. Trimming took off 2 bases at V and 5 bases at J, with 15 bases between the two ends. CDR3 size: 15 residues. The CDR3 DNA reads as TGTGCCATCAGTGAGGAAAGGGGGGGCGATACTGAAGCTTTCTTT. Protein: CAISEERGGDTEAFF.

This clone was seen a few times. The CDR3 DNA is TGTGCCAGCAGTTTGACCCTCGGAAGGTACTATGGCTACACCTTC. The encoded protein is CASSLTLGRYYGYTF. V is TRBV28 and J is TRBJ1-2, with no clear D. V lost 3 bases and J lost 3, with 14 bases in between. The CDR3 totals 15 residues. Germline V gene data show CDR1 as MDHEN and CDR2 as SYDVKM.

V gene TRBV24-1 combines with J gene TRBJ2-5; a possible D gene is TRBD1 (5 bases). In germline, CDR1 is KGHDR, CDR2 SFDVKD. V lost 5 bases to trimming and J lost 5 bases, with 17 bases between them. The CDR3 consists of 15 residues. CDR3 coding DNA: TGTGCCACCAGTGGGGGTCAGGGATCGATCGAGACCCAGTACTTC. Encoded protein: CATSGGQGSIETQYF.

To note about this clone: Mismatch with germline at one junction end may stem from a read error. V is TRBV6-2 or TRBV6-3 and J is TRBJ2-7; D unclear. This CDR3 is built from 13 residues. In germline, CDR1 is MNHEY, CDR2 SVGEGT. This CDR3 reads CASSYGQRYGQYF. The CDR3 nucleotides are TGTGCCAGCAGTTATGGGCAGAGGTACGGGCAGTACTTC.

The V and J genes are TRBV5-4 and TRBJ2-1, with D possibly matching TRBD2 (6 bases). The CDR3 is made up of 15 amino acids. Per the germline V gene, CDR1 is SGHNT and CDR2 is YYREEE (reference sequence). Between the trimmed V and J ends, which lost 10 bases and 8 bases, there was a span of 25 bases. The CDR3 protein is CASSPTSQIPHEQFF. The CDR3 DNA is TGTGCCTCGAGCCCAACTAGCCAAATCCCCCATGAGCAGTTCTTC. The whole variable domain, remainder taken from reference TRBV5-4 and TRBJ2-1, is ETGVTQSPTHLIKTRGQQVTLRCSSQSGHNTVSWYQQALGQGPQFIFQYYREEENGRGNFPPRFSGLQFPNYSSELNVNALELDDSALYLCASSPTSQIPHEQFFGPGTRLTVL.

This clone was seen a handful of times. The CDR3 bases are TGTGCCATATTTAGGGGGAGTCCAAATCAGCCCCAGCATTTT. This sequence encodes CAIFRGSPNQPQHF. The chain has TRBV19 and TRBJ1-5, with a weak D call TRBD1 (6 bases). Trimming cost V 10 bases and J 4 bases, with 17 bases left between them. The CDR3 contains 14 residues. Germline V gene lookup returns CDR1 LNHDA and CDR2 SQIVND (reference sequence).